The 27 T cell receptor beta chains below were found in one sample sequenced in a study of blood T cell repertoires in COVID-19. Sequencing used immunoSEQ multiplex PCR; TCRdb keeps in-frame clones, though not all of them. Of 390,000 or so clones listed, about four fifths are singletons. What was sequenced was PBMCs or T cells enriched from blood (not recorded which). Every receptor here comes from a woman between 50 and 59 years old who had recovered from COVID-19.

The chain uses TRBV10-3 and TRBJ1-5; D call uncertain. CDR1 and CDR2 (germline): ENHRY, SYGVKD. V was cut by 11 bases and J by 5 bases, with 19 bases left in between. The CDR3 loop spans 14 amino acids. CDR3 sequence: CAASSADVDQPQHF. CDR3 sequence (DNA): TGTGCCGCCTCCTCGGCGGATGTTGATCAGCCCCAGCATTTT.

The genes are TRBV7-9 and TRBJ2-1; 9 positions match TRBD1. The ends lost 4 bases at V and 7 bases at J; junction bases unmatched: 14. Germline V lookup: CDR1 SEHNR, CDR2 FQNEAQ (reference sequence). CDR3 length: 17 residues. The CDR3 bases are TGTGCCAGCAGCTCCATATGGGGGACAGGGAATAGGAATGAGCAGTTCTTC. Amino acids: CASSSIWGTGNRNEQFF. Looking up the rest from reference TRBV7-9 and TRBJ2-1 gives the full variable domain: DTGVSQNPRHKITKRGQNVTFRCDPISEHNRLYWYRQTLGQGPEFLTYFQNEAQLEKSRLLSDRFSAERPKGSFSTLEIQRTEQGDSAMYLCASSSIWGTGNRNEQFFGPGTRLTVL.

The V call is TRBV6-5, the J call TRBJ2-7; perhaps TRBD1 as D (5 bases). The CDR3 covers 12 residues. Trimming removed 6 bases from V and 6 bases from J, with 12 bases in between. Germline CDR1 is MNHEY and CDR2 is SVGAGI. CDR3 in amino acids: CASRRFTGEQYF. The CDR3 coding sequence is TGTGCCAGCAGGCGTTTTACAGGCGAGCAGTACTTC.

Concerning this clone: The same CDR3 also results from other DNA sequences found in this sample. The genes are TRBV9 and TRBJ1-2; no clear D gene. The germline CDR1 and CDR2 sequences are SGDLS and YYNGEE. The CDR3 has 12 residues. V lost 3 bases to trimming and J lost 4 bases, with 7 bases between them. CDR3 DNA: TGTGCCAGCAGCGGGACTGGCTATGGCTACACCTTC. As protein: CASSGTGYGYTF.

This chain connects TRBV9 to TRBJ1-2; maybe TRBD1 (5 bases). Per the germline V gene, CDR1 is SGDLS and CDR2 is YYNGEE. This CDR3 region has 13 residues. The V and J ends lost 4 bases and 4 bases respectively, with 11 bases between them. The CDR3 region has the DNA TGTGCCAGCAGCCCCGGGCAGGGCTATGGCTACACCTTC. Translation: CASSPGQGYGYTF.

The genes are TRBV2 and TRBJ2-1; 11 positions match TRBD2. Germline CDR1 SNHLY, CDR2 FYNNEI. The CDR3 extends over 16 amino acids. J gave up 6 bases and V 6 bases, and 10 bases lay outside the gene matches. The CDR3 nucleotides read TGTGCCAGCAGCCCCAATAGCGGGAGGGCCATCAATGAGCAGTTCTTC. Translated: CASSPNSGRAINEQFF.

The rearrangement joins TRBV9 to TRBJ1-2; no clear D. The CDR3 spans 13 residues. Germline-derived CDR1 and CDR2 are SGDLS and YYNGEE. V was trimmed by 2 bases and J by 5 bases, leaving 10 bases between them. CDR3 in amino acids: CASSVSQAYGYTF. CDR3 DNA sequence: TGTGCCAGCAGCGTTAGTCAGGCATATGGCTACACCTTC.

The V and J genes are TRBV19 and TRBJ2-1; maybe TRBD1 (6 bases). Trimming took off 5 bases at V and 3 bases at J, with 11 bases between the two ends. This CDR3 spans 14 amino acids. Germline CDR1 reads LNHDA; CDR2 reads SQIVND (reference sequence). Here the CDR3 reads CASSPEDSYNEQFF. CDR3 bases: TGTGCCAGTAGTCCAGAGGACAGCTACAATGAGCAGTTCTTC.

The chain links TRBV6-5 to TRBJ1-6, with no clear D. Trimming pared 2 bases from V and 9 bases from J, leaving 11 bases between. Germline V CDR1 and CDR2: MNHEY, SVGAGI. The CDR3 extends over 14 amino acids. The CDR3 is CASSYRGQASPLHF. CDR3 DNA sequence: TGTGCCAGCAGTTACCGGGGTCAGGCTTCACCCCTCCACTTT.

This clone was observed a few times. The chain joins TRBV4-1 to TRBJ1-2; TRBD1 matches 9 bases. The germline V gene has CDR1 MGHRA and CDR2 YSYEKL. The CDR3 is 15 residues long. V was clipped by 1 base and J by 8 bases; unmatched bases: 8. The CDR3 DNA sequence: TGCGCCAGCAGCCAAGCCGGGACAGGGTTCGGCGGCTACACCTTC. Its protein product is CASSQAGTGFGGYTF.

CDR3 loop: CASTPWSSGARNTEAFF. As DNA, the CDR3 is TGTGCCAGTACCCCCTGGTCTTCAGGGGCAAGGAACACTGAAGCTTTCTTT. V is TRBV19 and J is TRBJ1-1; D may be TRBD1 (6 bases). Looked up from germline, CDR1 is LNHDA and CDR2 is SQIVND (reference sequence). Trimming left V 7 bases short and J 1 base short, with 22 bases between. The CDR3 consists of 17 residues.

This clone was detected a few times. Other DNA sequences in the same sample also yield this CDR3. The chain combines TRBV24-1 with TRBJ2-3; 8 nucleotides align to TRBD1. CDR3 length equals 14 residues. With V trimmed by 4 bases and J by 4 bases, 3 bases remained unmatched. Germline V gene lookup returns CDR1 KGHDR and CDR2 SFDVKD. This CDR3 reads CATSDSGGADTQYF. The CDR3 nucleotides are TGTGCCACCAGTGACTCAGGGGGCGCAGATACGCAGTATTTT.

The J gene is TRBJ2-1, the V gene TRBV11-2; 8 bases line up with TRBD2. V shed 5 bases, J shed 7 bases, and the junction held 10 bases outside the gene matches. CDR1 and CDR2 from the germline V gene are SGHAT and FQNNGV. The CDR3 runs to 15 residues. In DNA form, the CDR3 reads TGTGCCAGCAGCCCAGGCGGACTAGCTCGGAATGAGCAGTTCTTC. Encoded protein: CASSPGGLARNEQFF. The full variable domain, with the rest looked up from reference TRBV11-2 and TRBJ2-1, is EAGVAQSPRYKIIEKRQSVAFWCNPISGHATLYWYQQILGQGPKLLIQFQNNGVVDDSQLPKDRFSAERLKGVDSTLKIQPAKLEDSAVYLCASSPGGLARNEQFFGPGTRLTVL.

Regarding this clone: This sample includes further DNA sequences coding for the same CDR3. The rearrangement joins TRBV11-2 to TRBJ1-2, with a tentative D call TRBD1 (5 bases). Germline V lookup: CDR1 SGHAT, CDR2 FQNNGV. The CDR3 covers 12 residues. V was clipped by 5 bases and J by 8 bases, with 12 bases between them. The chain's CDR3 is CASSPSGYGYTF. The CDR3 coding sequence is TGTGCCAGCAGCCCATCAGGGTACGGCTACACCTTC.

This chain joins TRBV19 and TRBJ2-1; 8 bases agree with TRBD2. The CDR3 contains 19 residues. V was pared by 5 bases and J by 8 bases, with 23 bases of the junction left unmatched. Germline-derived CDR1 and CDR2 are LNHDA and SQIVND (reference sequence). This chain's CDR3 is CASSPGTSSFYALGYEQFF. CDR3 DNA: TGTGCCAGTAGTCCCGGGACTAGTTCATTTTATGCTCTGGGCTATGAGCAGTTCTTC.

This clone was seen a single time. The chain recombines TRBV5-4 with TRBJ2-6; D not resolved. This CDR3 has 15 residues. Germline V CDR1 and CDR2: SGHNT, YYREEE (reference sequence). Trimming shortened V by 2 bases and J by 0 bases, and 6 bases separated the two germline ends. For the CDR3, the DNA is TGTGCCAGCAGCTTCTTAGACTCTGGGGCCAACGTCCTGACTTTC. Its translation: CASSFLDSGANVLTF.

This chain uses TRBV5-4 with TRBJ1-3; perhaps TRBD1 as D (5 bases). The germline gives CDR1 SGHNT, CDR2 YYREEE (reference sequence). This CDR3 is 15 amino acids long. With 4 bases removed from V and 0 bases from J, the gap between germline ends came to 11 bases. CDR3 nucleotide sequence: TGTGCCAGCAGCCCCGAAGGGGTCTCTGGAAACACCATATATTTT. Amino acids: CASSPEGVSGNTIYF.

About this clone: This sample also contains other DNA sequences that code for the same CDR3. The rearrangement joins TRBV7-2 to TRBJ1-2; D remains unclear. The germline V gene has CDR1 SGHTA and CDR2 FQGNSA. V lost 0 bases and J lost 0, with 5 bases in between. This CDR3 has 14 residues. The CDR3 loop reads CASSLAATNYGYTF. In DNA, the CDR3 is TGTGCCAGCAGCTTAGCGGCCACTAACTATGGCTACACCTTC.

The chain carries TRBV19 and TRBJ1-2, with a tentative D call TRBD1 (6 bases). Germline V gene lookup returns CDR1 LNHDA and CDR2 SQIVND (reference sequence). CDR3 length equals 13 residues. The V gene lost 3 bases and the J gene lost 6 bases, with 11 bases spanning the gap. The CDR3 reads CASSMSGGDGYTF. The CDR3 bases are TGTGCCAGTAGTATGTCGGGGGGCGATGGCTACACCTTC.

This clone was found once. This rearrangement joins TRBV7-2 to TRBJ1-1; D might be TRBD1 (5 bases). CDR1 and CDR2 from the germline V gene are SGHTA and FQGNSA. This CDR3 is built from 13 residues. V was trimmed by 2 bases and J by 4 bases, leaving 8 bases between them. CDR3 region: CASSLPGITEAFF. CDR3 bases: TGTGCCAGCAGCTTACCAGGGATCACTGAAGCTTTCTTT.

Note on this clone: This CDR3 is also generated by other DNA sequences in the sample. The V call is TRBV11-2, the J call TRBJ2-3; 7 positions match TRBD2. Germline CDR1 and CDR2: SGHAT and FQNNGV. V was clipped by 5 bases and J by 2 bases; unmatched bases: 4. The CDR3 has 14 amino acids. CDR3 coding DNA: TGTGCCAGCAGCCTGGGAGGGCCCACAGATACGCAGTATTTT. Amino acid sequence: CASSLGGPTDTQYF.

The V and J genes are TRBV7-9 and TRBJ1-1; 10 nucleotides line up with TRBD1. Germline V CDR1 and CDR2: SEHNR, FQNEAQ (reference sequence). The CDR3 is 13 residues long. Losses at the gene ends were 7 bases for V and 6 bases for J; bases not matched to a gene: 5. Here the CDR3 reads CASNPGQGPEAFF. The CDR3 nucleotides read TGTGCCAGCAACCCGGGACAGGGGCCTGAAGCTTTCTTT.

The genes are TRBV5-1 and TRBJ2-7, with 8 bases lining up with TRBD1. The CDR3 has 15 residues. Germline V gene sequence: CDR1 SGHRS, CDR2 YFSETQ. J was trimmed by 2 bases and V by 4 bases; bases with no gene match: 8. CDR3 in DNA: TGCGCCAGCAGCATTGGCGGGACAGGACCCTACGAGCAGTACTTC. Its translation: CASSIGGTGPYEQYF.

J is TRBJ1-6 and V is TRBV11-3, with D uncertain. CDR1 is SGHNT and CDR2 is YENEEA in the germline V gene. The length of the CDR3 is 14 residues. V lost 5 bases to trimming and J lost 1 base, with 6 bases between them. The CDR3 sequence is CASSAGSYNSPLHF. In DNA form, the CDR3 reads TGTGCCAGCAGCGCGGGGTCCTATAATTCACCCCTCCACTTT.

DNA of the CDR3: TGCAGCGTTTCCGACGGAGGGAACACTGAAGCTTTCTTT. This translates into CSVSDGGNTEAFF. V is TRBV29-1 and J is TRBJ1-1; no clear D gene. Germline assignment: CDR1 SQVTM and CDR2 ANQGSEA. Trimming took off 5 bases at V and 1 base at J, with 11 bases between the two ends. The CDR3 covers 13 residues.

The chain employs TRBV5-1 and TRBJ2-2, with TRBD1 matching 8 bases. Per the germline V gene, CDR1 is SGHRS and CDR2 is YFSETQ. Trimming cost V 5 bases and J 4 bases; bases outside gene matches: 16. This CDR3 has 18 amino acids. DNA for the CDR3: TGCGCCAGCAGTCCCGCCTTTCTGACAGGGGTGGTCACCGGGGAGCTGTTTTTT. Translation gives CASSPAFLTGVVTGELFF.

The rearrangement uses TRBV5-1 and TRBJ2-1; the D gene is possibly TRBD1 (5 bases). The germline V and J ends were trimmed by 2 bases and 6 bases, with 9 bases remaining between them. The germline CDR1 and CDR2 sequences are SGHRS and YFSETQ. The CDR3 is 13 residues long. CDR3 sequence reads: CASSFPDSNEQFF. CDR3 nucleotides: TGCGCCAGCAGCTTCCCCGACAGCAATGAGCAGTTCTTC. The whole variable domain, remainder taken from reference TRBV5-1 and TRBJ2-1, is KAGVTQTPRYLIKTRGQQVTLSCSPISGHRSVSWYQQTPGQGLQFLFEYFSETQRNKGNFPGRFSGRQFSNSRSEMNVSTLELGDSALYLCASSFPDSNEQFFGPGTRLTVL.